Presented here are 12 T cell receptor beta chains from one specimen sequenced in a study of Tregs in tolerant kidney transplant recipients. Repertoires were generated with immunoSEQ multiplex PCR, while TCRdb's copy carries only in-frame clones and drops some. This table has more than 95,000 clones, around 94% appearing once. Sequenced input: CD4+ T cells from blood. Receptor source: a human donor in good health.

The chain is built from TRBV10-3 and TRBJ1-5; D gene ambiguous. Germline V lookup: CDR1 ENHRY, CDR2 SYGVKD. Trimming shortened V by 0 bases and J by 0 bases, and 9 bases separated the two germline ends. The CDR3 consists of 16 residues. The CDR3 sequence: CAISESGYPSNQPQHF. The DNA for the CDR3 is TGTGCCATCAGTGAGTCAGGGTACCCTAGCAATCAGCCCCAGCATTTT.

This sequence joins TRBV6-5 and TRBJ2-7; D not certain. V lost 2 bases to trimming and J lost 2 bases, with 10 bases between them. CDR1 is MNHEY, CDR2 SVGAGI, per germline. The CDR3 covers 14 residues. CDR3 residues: CASSYNRATYEQYF. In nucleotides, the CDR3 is TGTGCCAGCAGTTACAACCGTGCTACCTACGAGCAGTACTTC.

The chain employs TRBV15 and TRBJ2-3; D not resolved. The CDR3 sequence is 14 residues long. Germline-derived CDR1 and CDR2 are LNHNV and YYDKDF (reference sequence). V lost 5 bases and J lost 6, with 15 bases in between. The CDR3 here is CATSSGTNYDTQYF. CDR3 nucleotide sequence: TGTGCCACCAGCTCCGGCACCAATTACGATACGCAGTATTTT.

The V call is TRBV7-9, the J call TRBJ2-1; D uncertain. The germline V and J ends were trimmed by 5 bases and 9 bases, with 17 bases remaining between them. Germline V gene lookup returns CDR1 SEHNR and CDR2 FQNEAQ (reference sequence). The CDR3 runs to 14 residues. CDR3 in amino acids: CASSRVSVSGEQFF. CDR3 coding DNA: TGTGCCAGCAGCCGGGTAAGCGTCTCGGGTGAGCAGTTCTTC.

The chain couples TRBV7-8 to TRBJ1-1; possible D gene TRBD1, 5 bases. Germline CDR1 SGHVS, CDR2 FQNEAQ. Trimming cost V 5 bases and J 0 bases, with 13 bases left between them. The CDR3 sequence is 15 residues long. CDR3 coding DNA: TGTGCCAGCAGCCATCACGACAGACTGAACACTGAAGCTTTCTTT. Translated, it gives CASSHHDRLNTEAFF.

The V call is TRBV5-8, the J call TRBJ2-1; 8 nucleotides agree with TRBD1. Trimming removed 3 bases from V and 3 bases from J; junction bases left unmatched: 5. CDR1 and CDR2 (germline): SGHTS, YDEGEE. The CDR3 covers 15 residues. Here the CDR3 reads CASSWTTGGYNEQFF. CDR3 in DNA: TGTGCCAGCAGCTGGACAACAGGGGGCTACAATGAGCAGTTCTTC. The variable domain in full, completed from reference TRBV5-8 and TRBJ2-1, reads EAGVTQSPTHLIKTRGQQATLRCSPISGHTSVYWYQQALGLGLQFLLWYDEGEERNRGNFPPRFSGRQFPNYSSELNVNALELEDSALYLCASSWTTGGYNEQFFGPGTRLTVL.

CDR3 residues: CASRLWGKRPQHF. The CDR3 region has the DNA TGTGCAAGTCGCTTATGGGGAAAAAGGCCCCAGCATTTT. The chain combines TRBV12-2 with TRBJ1-5. TRBV12-2 is given as a pseudogene. CDR3 length: 13 residues.

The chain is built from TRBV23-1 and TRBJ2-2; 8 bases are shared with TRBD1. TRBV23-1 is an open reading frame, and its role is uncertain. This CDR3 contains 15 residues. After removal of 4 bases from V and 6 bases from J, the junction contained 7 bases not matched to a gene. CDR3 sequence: CASSLTGEDPGELFF. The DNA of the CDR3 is TGCGCCAGCAGTCTGACAGGGGAGGACCCCGGGGAGCTGTTTTTT.

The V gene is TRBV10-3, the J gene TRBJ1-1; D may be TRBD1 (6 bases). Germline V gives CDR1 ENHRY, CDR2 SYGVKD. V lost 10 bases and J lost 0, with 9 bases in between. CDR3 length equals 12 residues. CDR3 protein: CATGALNTEAFF. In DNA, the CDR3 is TGTGCCACGGGGGCTTTGAACACTGAAGCTTTCTTT.

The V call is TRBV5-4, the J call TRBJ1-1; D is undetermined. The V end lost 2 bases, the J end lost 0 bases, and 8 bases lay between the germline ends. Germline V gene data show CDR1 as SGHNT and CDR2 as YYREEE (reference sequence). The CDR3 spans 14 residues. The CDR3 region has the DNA TGTGCCAGCAGCTTCGGGTCGTTGAACACTGAAGCTTTCTTT. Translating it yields CASSFGSLNTEAFF.

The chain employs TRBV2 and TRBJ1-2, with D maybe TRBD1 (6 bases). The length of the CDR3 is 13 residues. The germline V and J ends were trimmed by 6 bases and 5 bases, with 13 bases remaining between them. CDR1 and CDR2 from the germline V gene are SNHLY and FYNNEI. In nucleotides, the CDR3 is TGTGCCAGCAGCGGACAGCAGGGGTATGGCTACACCTTC. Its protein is CASSGQQGYGYTF. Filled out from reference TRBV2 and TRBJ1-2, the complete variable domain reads EPEVTQTPSHQVTQMGQEVILRCVPISNHLYFYWYRQILGQKVEFLVSFYNNEISEKSEIFDDQFSVERPDGSNFTLKIRSTKLEDSAMYFCASSGQQGYGYTFGSGTRLTVV.

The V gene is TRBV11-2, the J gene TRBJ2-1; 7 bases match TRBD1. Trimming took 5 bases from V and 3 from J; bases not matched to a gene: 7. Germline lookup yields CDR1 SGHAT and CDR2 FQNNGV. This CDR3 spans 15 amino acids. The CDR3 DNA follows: TGTGCCAGCAGCCGCGCGACAGGGAGCTACAATGAGCAGTTCTTC. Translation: CASSRATGSYNEQFF.